Listed here are 26 T cell receptor beta chains from one sample, sequenced in a study of blood T cell repertoires in COVID-19. Using immunoSEQ multiplex PCR, the repertoire was profiled, and TCRdb retains in-frame clones only, with some absent. The table has around 100,000 clones, 88% seen once; the top ten hold almost 8.5%. The sequenced sample consisted of peripheral blood. These receptors were collected from a woman in her seventies who had recovered from COVID-19.

The CDR3 DNA is TGTGCCAGCAGCTTGGCCTCCCGGAGCCTCTCCTACGAGCAGTACTTC. Its protein is CASSLASRSLSYEQYF. The V and J genes are TRBV5-4 and TRBJ2-7; D gene uncertain. Germline lookup yields CDR1 SGHNT and CDR2 YYREEE (reference sequence). Trimming took off 0 bases at V and 0 bases at J, with 13 bases between the two ends. The CDR3 consists of 16 residues.

The chain combines TRBV3-1 (or the pseudogene TRBV3-2) with TRBJ1-6; no reliable D call. Germline CDR1 reads LGHDT; CDR2 reads YNNKEL (reference sequence). This CDR3 has 13 amino acids. The germline V and J ends were trimmed by 1 base and 10 bases, with 8 bases remaining between them. The CDR3 sequence is CASSQGGDSPLHF. The CDR3 coding sequence is TGTGCCAGCAGCCAAGGTGGAGACTCACCCCTCCACTTT.

The chain joins TRBV5-1 to TRBJ1-4, with D perhaps TRBD1 (6 bases). CDR1 and CDR2 from the germline V gene are SGHRS and YFSETQ. The length of the CDR3 is 16 residues. The V end lost 7 bases, the J end lost 7 bases, and 23 bases lay between the germline ends. The CDR3: CASRPSSGVVGEKLFF. CDR3 DNA sequence: TGCGCCAGCCGCCCCTCCTCAGGGGTAGTTGGTGAAAAACTGTTTTTT.

The chain combines TRBV29-1 with TRBJ1-2; no firm D call. V lost 5 bases and J lost 4, with 17 bases in between. From germline, CDR1 is SQVTM and CDR2 ANQGSEA. The CDR3 loop spans 14 amino acids. CDR3 amino acids: CSVLLRPGSYGYTF. Written as DNA, the CDR3 is TGCAGCGTTCTCCTCCGACCGGGGTCCTATGGCTACACCTTC.

The chain employs TRBV7-2 and TRBJ2-1; D unresolved. The V end lost 5 bases, the J end lost 10 bases, and 12 bases lay between the germline ends. The CDR3 is 12 amino acids. CDR1 and CDR2 from the germline V gene are SGHTA and FQGNSA. The CDR3 loop is CASSTYTLEQFF. CDR3 nucleotide sequence: TGTGCCAGCAGCACCTATACCTTGGAGCAGTTCTTC.

The CDR3 region is CAITARDNPYEQYF. CDR3 in DNA: TGTGCCATCACCGCCCGGGACAATCCCTACGAGCAGTACTTC. The V gene is TRBV10-3, the J gene TRBJ2-7; D is perhaps TRBD1 (6 bases). Germline V gene data show CDR1 as ENHRY and CDR2 as SYGVKD. V was cut by 7 bases and J by 2 bases, with 15 bases left in between. The CDR3 totals 14 residues.

The genes are TRBV5-5 and TRBJ2-2; tentatively, D is TRBD2 (5 bases). The length of the CDR3 is 16 residues. The V and J ends lost 3 bases and 0 bases respectively, with 12 bases between them. Germline V gives CDR1 SGHKS, CDR2 YYEKEE (reference sequence). The CDR3: CASSYLWGANTGELFF. In DNA, the CDR3 is TGTGCCAGCAGCTACCTGTGGGGAGCGAACACCGGGGAGCTGTTTTTT.

This clone turned up a few times. V and J are TRBV5-1 and TRBJ1-6; 7 nucleotides align to TRBD1. Losses at the gene ends were 1 base for V and 6 bases for J; bases not matched to a gene: 7. Germline V CDR1 and CDR2: SGHRS, YFSETQ. The CDR3 runs 16 residues. In DNA, the CDR3 is TGCGCCAGCAGCTTGCCCCTACAGGGGTCTAATTCACCCCTCCACTTT. Its translation: CASSLPLQGSNSPLHF. Looking up the rest from reference TRBV5-1 and TRBJ1-6 gives the full variable domain: KAGVTQTPRYLIKTRGQQVTLSCSPISGHRSVSWYQQTPGQGLQFLFEYFSETQRNKGNFPGRFSGRQFSNSRSEMNVSTLELGDSALYLCASSLPLQGSNSPLHFGNGTRLTVT.

The V gene is TRBV4-1, the J gene TRBJ1-4; D remains ambiguous. CDR3 size: 13 residues. Trimming shortened V by 3 bases and J by 8 bases, and 10 bases separated the two germline ends. CDR1 is MGHRA and CDR2 is YSYEKL in the germline V gene. CDR3 residues: CASSHASSEKLFF. DNA for the CDR3: TGCGCCAGCAGCCACGCGAGTAGCGAAAAACTGTTTTTT.

CDR3 in DNA: TGTGCCAGCAGCCAGTCCTCCGGCGGGCCCCGGCCCTACGAGCAGTACTTC. This translates into CASSQSSGGPRPYEQYF. The V and J genes are TRBV3-1 (or the pseudogene TRBV3-2) and TRBJ2-7, with TRBD2 as a possible D gene (5 bases). The CDR3 contains 17 residues. Germline assignment: CDR1 LGHDT and CDR2 YNNKEL (reference sequence). The V end was cut by 3 bases, the J end by 2 bases, with 20 bases between.

V gene TRBV3-1 (or the pseudogene TRBV3-2) combines with J gene TRBJ1-2, with 9 bases aligning to TRBD1. CDR1 is LGHDT and CDR2 is YNNKEL in the germline V gene (reference sequence). J was trimmed by 7 bases and V by 6 bases; bases with no gene match: 6. The CDR3 has 13 amino acids. CDR3 residues: CASRSQGASGYTF. For the CDR3, the DNA is TGTGCCAGCAGATCACAGGGGGCAAGTGGCTACACCTTC.

The chain has TRBV7-2 and TRBJ2-5, with D possibly matching TRBD1 (6 bases). CDR3 length equals 14 residues. CDR1 is SGHTA and CDR2 is FQGNSA in the germline V gene. Trimming cost V 5 bases and J 2 bases, with 12 bases left between them. CDR3 protein: CASSPGTWQETQYF. For the CDR3, the DNA is TGTGCCAGCAGCCCAGGGACATGGCAAGAGACCCAGTACTTC.

The table lists this clone with a count of one. The rearrangement uses TRBV28 and TRBJ2-1, with TRBD2 matching over 8 bases. The germline gives CDR1 MDHEN, CDR2 SYDVKM. This CDR3 is 12 amino acids long. The trim removed 2 bases at V and 13 bases at J, leaving 4 bases unmatched. CDR3 in amino acids: CASSLPGTRQFF. Here the CDR3 DNA reads TGTGCCAGCAGTTTACCCGGGACTAGACAGTTCTTC.

The chain joins TRBV5-4 to TRBJ2-2, with 8 positions matching TRBD1. Germline assignment: CDR1 SGHNT and CDR2 YYREEE (reference sequence). The V and J ends lost 2 bases and 2 bases, in that order; junction bases with no gene match: 5. CDR3 size: 16 residues. The CDR3, as DNA: TGTGCCAGCAGCTTACCCGGGACAGGAAACACCGGGGAGCTGTTTTTT. Residues: CASSLPGTGNTGELFF.

The chain couples TRBV12-5 to TRBJ1-6; 7 bases fit TRBD1. In germline, CDR1 is LGHNT, CDR2 FRNRAP. The V and J ends lost 4 bases and 6 bases, in that order; junction bases with no gene match: 6. The CDR3 totals 15 residues. For the CDR3, the DNA is TGTGCTAGTGGTTGGGTCGACAGGGTTAATTCACCCCTCCACTTT. Translated, it gives CASGWVDRVNSPLHF.

V gene TRBV18 combines with J gene TRBJ2-7, with 15 bases that match TRBD2. Germline CDR1 reads KGHSH; CDR2 reads LQKENI. J gave up 4 bases and V 3 bases, and 1 base lay outside the gene matches. The CDR3 runs 15 residues. The CDR3 here is CASSPGTSGRYEQYF. CDR3 DNA: TGTGCCAGCTCACCTGGGACTAGCGGGAGGTACGAGCAGTACTTC.

CDR3 DNA sequence: TGCGCCAGCCGTCGGGACAGCGACTACGAGCAGTACTTC. Translation: CASRRDSDYEQYF. This chain connects TRBV5-1 to TRBJ2-7; 7 bases are a match to TRBD1. Germline V gene data show CDR1 as SGHRS and CDR2 as YFSETQ. V shed 7 bases and J 3 bases; nucleotides not matched to a gene: 7. CDR3 length equals 13 residues.

The J gene is TRBJ2-5, the V gene TRBV30; TRBD1 matches 7 bases. In germline, CDR1 is GTSNPN, CDR2 SVGIG (reference sequence). CDR3 length: 12 residues. The V and J ends lost 4 bases and 4 bases, in that order; junction bases with no gene match: 3. For the CDR3, the DNA is TGTGCCTGGAAGAGGGGGCTAGAGACCCAGTACTTC. Residues: CAWKRGLETQYF.

The genes are TRBV7-2 and TRBJ2-7, with D perhaps matching TRBD1 (8 bases). The CDR3 extends over 14 amino acids. Trimming removed 3 bases from V and 3 bases from J, with 12 bases in between. From germline, CDR1 is SGHTA and CDR2 FQGNSA. The CDR3 DNA is TGTGCCAGCAGCTTCACAGGGGGGGGCTACGAGCAGTACTTC. Translation: CASSFTGGGYEQYF.

This clone was seen only a few times. J is TRBJ2-1 and V is TRBV27; 8 bases fit TRBD2. The CDR3 extends over 16 amino acids. V lost 0 bases to trimming and J lost 2 bases; unmatched junction nucleotides: 3. Germline V gene data show CDR1 as MNHEY and CDR2 as SMNVEV (reference sequence). CDR3 sequence: CASSLSLGGAYNEQFF. CDR3 DNA: TGTGCCAGCAGTTTATCGCTCGGGGGGGCCTACAATGAGCAGTTCTTC.

The gene calls are TRBV7-9 and TRBJ2-1; TRBD1 might be the D (6 bases). The CDR3 runs 18 residues. V was pared by 0 bases and J by 6 bases, with 21 bases between. The germline V gene encodes CDR1 SEHNR and CDR2 FQNEAQ (reference sequence). The CDR3 region is CASSLAFGRGLRLNEQFF. The CDR3 DNA sequence: TGTGCCAGCAGCTTAGCCTTTGGAAGGGGGTTACGACTCAATGAGCAGTTCTTC.

This chain uses TRBV12-3 or TRBV12-4 with TRBJ2-2; TRBD1 is a possible D gene (5 bases). This CDR3 is 11 amino acids long. Between the trimmed V and J ends, which lost 5 bases and 7 bases, there was a span of 5 bases. The CDR3 loop is CASSTGGELFF. The DNA of the CDR3 is TGTGCCAGCAGTACAGGCGGGGAGCTGTTTTTT.

The rearrangement uses TRBV4-3 and TRBJ2-5; 7 bases are shared with TRBD2. This CDR3 spans 16 amino acids. The ends lost 1 base at V and 3 bases at J; junction bases unmatched: 8. In germline, CDR1 is LGHNA, CDR2 YSLEER. CDR3 sequence reads: CASSQAFWGGEETQYF. The DNA of the CDR3 is TGCGCCAGCAGCCAAGCCTTTTGGGGGGGAGAAGAGACCCAGTACTTC.

V gene TRBV28 combines with J gene TRBJ2-1, with 11 nucleotides matching TRBD2. CDR3 length: 15 residues. J gave up 7 bases and V 0 bases, and 2 bases lay outside the gene matches. Looked up from germline, CDR1 is MDHEN and CDR2 is SYDVKM. CDR3 DNA sequence: TGTGCCAGCAGTTTATGGCTAGCGGGGGGTAATGAGCAGTTCTTC. It yields the protein CASSLWLAGGNEQFF.

This chain uses TRBV11-3 with TRBJ2-5; 10 bases map to TRBD2. Trimming removed 4 bases from V and 3 bases from J; junction bases left unmatched: 5. Per the germline V gene, CDR1 is SGHNT and CDR2 is YENEEA. This CDR3 has 15 amino acids. CDR3 sequence (DNA): TGTGCCAGCAGCTCTAGCGGGGGAAGGGAAGAGACCCAGTACTTC. Translated, it gives CASSSSGGREETQYF. Variable domain in full (rest from reference TRBV11-3 and TRBJ2-5): EAGVVQSPRYKIIEKKQPVAFWCNPISGHNTLYWYLQNLGQGPELLIRYENEEAVDDSQLPKDRFSAERLKGVDSTLKIQPAELGDSAVYLCASSSSGGREETQYFGPGTRLLVL.

The gene calls are TRBV6-5 and TRBJ2-7, with 8 positions matching TRBD1. Trimming removed 8 bases from V and 0 bases from J; junction bases left unmatched: 3. Germline CDR1 is MNHEY and CDR2 is SVGAGI. This CDR3 region has 13 residues. CDR3 DNA: TGTGCCAGCTTGGGGACAGGCTCCTACGAGCAGTACTTC. It is translated as CASLGTGSYEQYF.